Shown below are 19 T cell receptor beta chains from a single sample sequenced in a study of blood T cell repertoires in COVID-19. Some clones are missing from TCRdb's copy, which holds only in-frame ones; the method was immunoSEQ multiplex PCR. This sample has tens of thousands of clones, with 83% found just once. The sequenced sample consisted of peripheral blood. The receptors stem from a woman aged 80 or over with acute or convalescent COVID-19.

This clone was detected once. The chain recombines TRBV18 with TRBJ2-3, with D hard to call. Germline assignment: CDR1 KGHSH and CDR2 LQKENI. CDR3 length equals 12 residues. With 3 bases removed from V and 4 bases from J, the gap between germline ends came to 5 bases. The CDR3 here is CASSPLADTQYF. The CDR3 nucleotides are TGTGCCAGCTCACCTCTCGCAGATACGCAGTATTTT.

V usage is TRBV30 and J usage is TRBJ2-1, with 10 bases aligning to TRBD2. The CDR3 spans 17 residues. V lost 0 bases to trimming and J lost 8 bases; unmatched junction nucleotides: 13. The germline V gene encodes CDR1 GTSNPN and CDR2 SVGIG (reference sequence). DNA for the CDR3: TGTGCCTGGAGTGTACAGGAAGCGGGAGGGCTAGGCGATGAGCAGTTCTTC. Residues: CAWSVQEAGGLGDEQFF.

V usage is TRBV7-2 and J usage is TRBJ1-6; a possible D gene is TRBD1 (5 bases). The germline gives CDR1 SGHTA, CDR2 FQGNSA. Trimming removed 5 bases from V and 8 bases from J, with 16 bases in between. The CDR3 has 15 amino acids. CDR3 DNA sequence: TGTGCCAGCAGCCCTAGGCGGGGCAGCTATTCACCCCTCCACTTT. Translation gives CASSPRRGSYSPLHF.

This chain connects TRBV18 to TRBJ2-1, with D perhaps TRBD1 (6 bases). CDR3 length equals 13 residues. Germline V gives CDR1 KGHSH, CDR2 LQKENI. The germline V and J ends were trimmed by 5 bases and 6 bases, with 11 bases remaining between them. The CDR3 sequence is CASSSGQSNEQFF. DNA for the CDR3: TGTGCCAGCTCATCAGGACAGTCCAATGAGCAGTTCTTC. Drawing the rest from reference TRBV18 and TRBJ2-1, the complete variable domain is NAGVMQNPRHLVRRRGQEARLRCSPMKGHSHVYWYRQLPEEGLKFMVYLQKENIIDESGMPKERFSAEFPKEGPSILRIQQVVRGDSAAYFCASSSGQSNEQFFGPGTRLTVL.

In this sample, this clone turned up a few times. The V gene is TRBV19, the J gene TRBJ1-1, with unresolved D. Germline V gene data show CDR1 as LNHDA and CDR2 as SQIVND (reference sequence). CDR3 length: 14 amino acids. The V end was cut by 2 bases, the J end by 1 base, with 8 bases between. Written as DNA, the CDR3 is TGTGCCAGTAGTATACGGGGAGGGAACACTGAAGCTTTCTTT. This encodes CASSIRGGNTEAFF. Supplemented by reference TRBV19 and TRBJ1-1, the full variable domain reads DGGITQSPKYLFRKEGQNVTLSCEQNLNHDAMYWYRQDPGQGLRLIYYSQIVNDFQKGDIAEGYSVSREKKESFPLTVTSAQKNPTAFYLCASSIRGGNTEAFFGQGTRLTVV.

This chain joins TRBV4-2 and TRBJ2-1, with a possible D match to TRBD1 (6 bases). Trimming removed 5 bases at V and 0 bases at J, with 14 bases between. This CDR3 is built from 16 residues. The germline V gene encodes CDR1 LGHNA and CDR2 YNFKEQ. For the CDR3, the DNA is TGTGCCAGCAGCACACGACAGGAGAGCTCCTACAATGAGCAGTTCTTC. Protein sequence: CASSTRQESSYNEQFF.

The rearrangement joins TRBV5-4 to TRBJ2-1, with D maybe TRBD1 (6 bases). Germline CDR1 SGHNT, CDR2 YYREEE (reference sequence). The CDR3 is 13 amino acids. V lost 2 bases and J lost 10, with 13 bases in between. The CDR3 bases are TGTGCCAGCAGCTTCCAACAGGGTGGGGAGCAGTTCTTC. Translating it yields CASSFQQGGEQFF.

V and J are TRBV3-1 (or the pseudogene TRBV3-2) and TRBJ2-1, with TRBD2 as a possible D gene (6 bases). CDR3 length: 16 residues. Trimming removed 4 bases from V and 8 bases from J, with 21 bases in between. Germline V gene data show CDR1 as LGHDT and CDR2 as YNNKEL (reference sequence). CDR3 loop: CASSPTLRGSRDEQFF. In nucleotides, the CDR3 is TGTGCCAGCAGCCCAACCCTCCGGGGGAGTAGGGATGAGCAGTTCTTC.

The chain has TRBV5-6 and TRBJ2-1, with TRBD2 matching 12 bases. Trimming took 0 bases from V and 7 from J; bases not matched to a gene: 5. The CDR3 is 16 amino acids. Germline assignment: CDR1 SGHDT and CDR2 YYEEEE. The CDR3, as DNA: TGTGCCAGCAGCTTGGGACTAGCGGGAGTATGGAATGAGCAGTTCTTC. Translation gives CASSLGLAGVWNEQFF. The whole variable domain, remainder taken from reference TRBV5-6 and TRBJ2-1, is DAGVTQSPTHLIKTRGQQVTLRCSPKSGHDTVSWYQQALGQGPQFIFQYYEEEERQRGNFPDRFSGHQFPNYSSELNVNALLLGDSALYLCASSLGLAGVWNEQFFGPGTRLTVL.

The chain is built from TRBV12-3 or TRBV12-4 and TRBJ1-5; D possibly corresponds to TRBD1 (6 bases). Trimming shortened V by 6 bases and J by 3 bases, and 9 bases separated the two germline ends. This CDR3 is built from 13 residues. The CDR3 DNA follows: TGTGCCAGCAGATGGGACAACAATCAGCCCCAGCATTTT. Amino acid sequence: CASRWDNNQPQHF.

The table lists this clone with a few counts. The rearrangement joins TRBV11-3 to TRBJ2-7, with a weak D call TRBD2 (6 bases). Germline assignment: CDR1 SGHNT and CDR2 YENEEA. Deletions cut 4 bases from V and 7 bases from J, with 11 bases between. The CDR3 consists of 12 residues. CDR3 in amino acids: CASSSYGGEQYF. The CDR3 DNA reads TGTGCCAGCAGCTCCTACGGGGGAGAGCAGTACTTC.

The table lists this clone with a count of one. The chain has TRBV7-2 and TRBJ1-3; the match to TRBD1 covers 8 bases. Germline loops: CDR1 SGHTA, CDR2 FQGNSA. V lost 0 bases to trimming and J lost 3 bases; unmatched junction nucleotides: 7. There are 17 residues in the CDR3. The CDR3 sequence is CASSLAPGQGSGNTIYF. DNA of the CDR3: TGTGCCAGCAGCTTAGCCCCTGGACAGGGCAGTGGAAACACCATATATTTT.

CDR3 nucleotides: TGTGCTAGTGGTTTGGTACGGCTAGCGGGAGGACTCTCCTACGAGCAGTACTTC. It is translated as CASGLVRLAGGLSYEQYF. The chain joins TRBV12-5 to TRBJ2-7; TRBD2 aligns across 11 bases. The J segment lost 0 bases and the V segment lost 0 bases, leaving 7 bases of the junction unmatched. The V gene's germline CDR1 is LGHNT and CDR2 FRNRAP. The CDR3 covers 18 residues.

The rearrangement uses TRBV9 and TRBJ2-1; D uncertain. Trimming removed 0 bases at V and 0 bases at J, with 7 bases between. Germline V CDR1 and CDR2: SGDLS, YYNGEE. The CDR3 spans 15 residues. The CDR3 DNA is TGTGCCAGCAGCGTAGAGCTTGGCTCCTACAATGAGCAGTTCTTC. Protein: CASSVELGSYNEQFF.

V and J are TRBV11-3 and TRBJ2-1; D perhaps matches TRBD2 (6 bases). Germline CDR1 SGHNT, CDR2 YENEEA. V was cut by 8 bases and J by 3 bases, with 23 bases left in between. The CDR3 runs 17 residues. CDR3 amino acids: CASGNGGAAGGYNEQFF. The CDR3 DNA follows: TGTGCCAGCGGAAACGGCGGGGCCGCGGGCGGCTACAATGAGCAGTTCTTC.

V and J are TRBV23-1 and TRBJ2-1, with D unresolved. TRBV23-1 is an open reading frame whose function is uncertain. Trimming pared 5 bases from V and 12 bases from J, leaving 11 bases between. The CDR3 extends over 11 amino acids. The CDR3 region has the DNA TGCGCCAGCAGTATTAGGAGAGTGCAGTTCTTC. This encodes CASSIRRVQFF.

J is TRBJ1-3 and V is TRBV7-9, with D unresolved. The V gene lost 5 bases and the J gene lost 4 bases, with 15 bases spanning the gap. CDR1 is SEHNR, CDR2 FQNEAQ, per germline (reference sequence). There are 15 residues in the CDR3. The CDR3 protein is CASSPMGGRGNTIYF. CDR3 sequence (DNA): TGTGCCAGCAGCCCCATGGGTGGGCGAGGAAACACCATATATTTT.

The chain is built from TRBV6-4 and TRBJ2-5, with a tentative D call TRBD1 (6 bases). The CDR3 has 14 residues. V was cut by 8 bases and J by 5 bases, with 18 bases left in between. CDR1 is MRHNA and CDR2 is SNTAGT in the germline V gene. This chain's CDR3 is CASLFYRDWETQYF. In DNA form, the CDR3 reads TGTGCCAGCCTCTTCTACAGGGATTGGGAGACCCAGTACTTC.

The rearrangement uses TRBV6-5 and TRBJ2-7; D call uncertain. Trimming left V 4 bases short and J 4 bases short, with 14 bases between. CDR1 is MNHEY and CDR2 is SVGAGI in the germline V gene. The CDR3 has 14 amino acids. The CDR3 region has the DNA TGTGCCAGCAGTTCCCACCCAGGCCGTTACGAGCAGTACTTC. It is translated as CASSSHPGRYEQYF.